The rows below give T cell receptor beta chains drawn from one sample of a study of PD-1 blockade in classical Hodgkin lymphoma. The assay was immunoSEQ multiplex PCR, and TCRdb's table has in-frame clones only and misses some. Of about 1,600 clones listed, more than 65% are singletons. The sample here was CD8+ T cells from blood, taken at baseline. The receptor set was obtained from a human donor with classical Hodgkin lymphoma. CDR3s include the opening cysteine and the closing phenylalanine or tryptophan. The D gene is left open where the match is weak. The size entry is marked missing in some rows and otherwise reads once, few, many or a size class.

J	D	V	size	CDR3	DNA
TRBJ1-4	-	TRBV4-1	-	CASSQVVLASPATNEKLFF	TGCGCCAGCAGCCAAGTCGTCCTCGCCAGTCCTGCAACTAATGAAAAACTGTTTTTT
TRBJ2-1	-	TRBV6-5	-	CASSYTQNNEQFF	TGTGCCAGCAGTTACACCCAAAACAATGAGCAGTTCTTC
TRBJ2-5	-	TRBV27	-	CATSGSEGYQETQYF	TGTGCCACCAGTGGCTCGGAGGGGTACCAAGAGACCCAGTACTTC
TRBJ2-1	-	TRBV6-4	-	CASSAGGTYNEQFF	TGTGCCAGCAGTGCGGGGGGCACCTACAATGAGCAGTTCTTC
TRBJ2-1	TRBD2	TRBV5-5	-	CASSGLAGGIYNEQFF	TGTGCCAGCAGCGGGCTAGCGGGAGGAATCTACAATGAGCAGTTCTTC
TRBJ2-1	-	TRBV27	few	CASSLFSYNEQFF	TGTGCCAGCAGTTTATTCTCCTACAATGAGCAGTTCTTC
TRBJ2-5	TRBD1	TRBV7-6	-	CASSLATGGLEETQYF	TGTGCCAGCAGCTTAGCGACAGGGGGCCTGGAAGAGACCCAGTACTTC
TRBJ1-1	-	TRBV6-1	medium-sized	CASSEFNLPNTEAFF	TGTGCCAGCAGTGAATTCAACCTACCGAACACTGAAGCTTTCTTT
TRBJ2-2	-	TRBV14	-	CASSQAPPNTGELFF	TGTGCCAGCAGCCAAGCCCCCCCGAACACCGGGGAGCTGTTTTTT
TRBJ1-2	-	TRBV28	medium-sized	CASRIGGGYGYTF	TGTGCCAGCAGAATCGGTGGTGGGTATGGCTACACCTTC
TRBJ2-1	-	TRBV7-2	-	CASSPRTTEVFF	TGTGCCAGCAGCCCCCGGACTACTGAAGTGTTCTTC
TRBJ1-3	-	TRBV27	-	CASSLGSPGSGNTIYF	TGTGCCAGCAGTTTAGGCTCCCCGGGCTCTGGAAACACCATATATTTT
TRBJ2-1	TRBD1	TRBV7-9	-	CASSSRQGYNEQFF	TGTGCCAGCAGCTCAAGACAGGGGTACAATGAGCAGTTCTTC
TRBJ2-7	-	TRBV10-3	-	CAGGGRGYEQYF	TGTGCAGGGGGCGGGAGAGGTTACGAGCAGTACTTC
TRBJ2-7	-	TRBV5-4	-	CASSLEIQRGLPYEQYF	TGTGCCAGCAGCTTGGAAATCCAGCGCGGGCTACCCTACGAGCAGTACTTC
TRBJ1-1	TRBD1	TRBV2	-	CASRETGGETEAFF	TGTGCCAGCAGAGAGACAGGGGGCGAAACTGAAGCTTTCTTT
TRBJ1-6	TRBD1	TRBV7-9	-	CASSKWDRLYNSPLHF	TGTGCCAGCAGTAAATGGGACAGGCTATATAATTCACCCCTCCACTTT
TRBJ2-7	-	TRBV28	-	CASSPDSYEQYF	TGTGCCAGCAGCCCTGACAGCTACGAGCAGTACTTC
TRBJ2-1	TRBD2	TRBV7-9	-	CASRPYTSGSYNEQFF	TGTGCCAGCAGGCCCTACACTAGCGGTTCCTACAATGAGCAGTTCTTC
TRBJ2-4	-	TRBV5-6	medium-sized	CASSTPSNIQYF	TGTGCCAGCAGCACCCCTTCGAACATTCAGTACTTC
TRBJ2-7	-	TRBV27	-	CASSLGTEFSEQYF	TGTGCCAGCAGTTTGGGGACCGAGTTTTCCGAGCAGTACTTC
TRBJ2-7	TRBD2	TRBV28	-	CASSYSSGRADEQYF	TGTGCCAGCAGTTACTCTAGCGGGAGGGCCGACGAGCAGTACTTC
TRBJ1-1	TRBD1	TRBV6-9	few	CASSFTGGWGGTEAFF	TGTGCCAGCAGTTTCACAGGGGGCTGGGGAGGCACTGAAGCTTTCTTT
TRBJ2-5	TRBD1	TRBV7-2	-	CASSLGQGGTQYF	TGTGCCAGCAGCTTAGGACAGGGTGGGACCCAGTACTTC
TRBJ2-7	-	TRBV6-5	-	CASSLGMGLISYEQYF	TGTGCCAGCAGTTTGGGTATGGGACTTATCTCCTACGAGCAGTACTTC
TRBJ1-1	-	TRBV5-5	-	CASSGGPYDTEAFF	TGTGCCAGCAGCGGGGGACCTTACGACACTGAAGCTTTCTTT
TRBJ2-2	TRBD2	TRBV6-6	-	CASSILLGGRTGELFF	TGTGCCAGCAGTATCCTCTTGGGCGGGAGGACCGGGGAGCTGTTTTTT
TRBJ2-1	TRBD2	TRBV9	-	CASSVRREGSYNEQFF	TGTGCCAGCAGCGTAAGGCGGGAGGGCTCCTACAATGAGCAGTTCTTC
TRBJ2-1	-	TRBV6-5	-	CASSYSNLNEQFF	TGTGCCAGCAGTTACTCGAACCTAAATGAGCAGTTCTTC
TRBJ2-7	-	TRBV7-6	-	CASSSGPSYEQYF	TGTGCCAGCAGCTCGGGACCGTCCTACGAGCAGTACTTC
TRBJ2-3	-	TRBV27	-	CASRFSGSPTDTQYF	TGTGCCAGCAGGTTCAGCGGTAGTCCCACAGATACGCAGTATTTT
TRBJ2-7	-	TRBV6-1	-	CASSVGLGVHYEQYF	TGTGCCAGCAGTGTAGGCCTCGGAGTCCACTACGAGCAGTACTTC
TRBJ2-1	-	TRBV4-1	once	CASSQFSGEGRENEQFF	TGCGCCAGCAGCCAATTTTCAGGGGAGGGCCGTGAGAATGAGCAGTTCTTC
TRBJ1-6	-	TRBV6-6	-	CASSYGLTLHF	TGTGCCAGCAGTTACGGGTTGACCCTCCACTTT
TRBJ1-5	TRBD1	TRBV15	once	CATSPTGGLSQPQHF	TGTGCCACCAGTCCAACAGGGGGACTCTCTCAGCCCCAGCATTTT
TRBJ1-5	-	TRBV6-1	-	CASSEPDNLSNQPQHF	TGTGCCAGCAGTGAACCAGACAACCTTAGCAATCAGCCCCAGCATTTT
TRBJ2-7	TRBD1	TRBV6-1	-	CASSEAPGQGLPYEQYF	TGTGCCAGCAGTGAAGCGCCGGGACAGGGGCTACCCTACGAGCAGTACTTC
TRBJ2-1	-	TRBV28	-	CASSFRTGEQFF	TGTGCCAGCAGTTTTCGGACCGGTGAGCAGTTCTTC
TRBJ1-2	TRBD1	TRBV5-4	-	CASSFWGSTGFGYGYTF	TGTGCCAGCAGCTTTTGGGGATCGACAGGGTTTGGCTATGGCTACACCTTC
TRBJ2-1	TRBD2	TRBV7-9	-	CASSLKGLAHNEQFF	TGTGCCAGCAGCTTAAAAGGACTAGCGCACAATGAGCAGTTCTTC
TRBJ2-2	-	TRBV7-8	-	CASSPGPGAGTGELFF	TGTGCCAGCAGCCCAGGCCCCGGGGCTGGGACCGGGGAGCTGTTTTTT
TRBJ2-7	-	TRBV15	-	CATSGSRGSQVEQYF	TGTGCCACCAGCGGCTCTCGGGGGTCCCAGGTCGAGCAGTACTTC
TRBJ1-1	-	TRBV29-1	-	CSAQAGVNTEAFF	TGCAGCGCCCAAGCGGGGGTGAACACTGAAGCTTTCTTT
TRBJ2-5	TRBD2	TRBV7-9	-	CASSGPVGLAGLDQYF	TGTGCCAGCAGCGGTCCGGTGGGGCTAGCGGGACTGGACCAGTACTTC
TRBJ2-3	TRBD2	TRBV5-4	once	CASSSRGVAGARGPPDTQYF	TGTGCCAGCAGCTCCCGAGGGGTAGCGGGAGCTCGGGGCCCACCAGATACGCAGTATTTT
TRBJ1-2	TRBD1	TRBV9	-	CASSEIDRALSGGYTF	TGTGCCAGCAGCGAAATTGACAGGGCATTATCGGGAGGCTACACCTTC
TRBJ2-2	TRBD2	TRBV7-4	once	CASSTTGRDTGELFF	TGTGCCAGCAGTACGACGGGGAGGGATACCGGGGAGCTGTTTTTT
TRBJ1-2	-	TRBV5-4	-	CASISLGDGLYGYTF	TGTGCCAGCATCAGCTTGGGGGACGGCCTATATGGCTACACCTTC
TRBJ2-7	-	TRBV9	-	CASSSRLAPYEQYF	TGTGCCAGCAGCTCCCGACTGGCCCCCTACGAGCAGTACTTC
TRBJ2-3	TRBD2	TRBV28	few	CASSFPAGEDTQYF	TGTGCCAGCAGTTTCCCAGCGGGAGAAGATACGCAGTATTTT
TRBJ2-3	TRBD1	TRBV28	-	CASSFLDRETDTQYF	TGTGCCAGCAGTTTCCTTGACAGGGAGACAGATACGCAGTATTTT
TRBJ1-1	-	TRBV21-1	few	CASSRHGTPNTEAFF	TGTGCCAGCAGCAGACACGGGACACCGAACACTGAAGCTTTCTTT
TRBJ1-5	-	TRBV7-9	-	CASSLTGGQPQHF	TGTGCCAGCAGCCTGACAGGAGGGCAGCCCCAGCATTTT
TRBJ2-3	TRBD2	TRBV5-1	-	CASSNLAGERDTQYF	TGCGCCAGCAGCAACCTAGCGGGAGAGAGAGATACGCAGTATTTT
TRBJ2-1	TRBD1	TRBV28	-	CASRDDTTGILVF	TGTGCCAGCAGGGATGATACGACAGGGATTTTGGTCTTC